Listed here is a single TCR beta chain. V gave up 1 base and J gave up 7 bases; unmatched junction bases: 17. From germline, CDR1 is SEHNR and CDR2 FQNEAQ (reference sequence). This CDR3 has 18 amino acids. These data come from a study of T cell changes during pregnancy in multiple sclerosis. Only in-frame clones appear in the TCRdb table, and some are missing; sequencing was by immunoSEQ multiplex PCR. The table includes some 64,000 clones, roughly 90% detected once. This chain links TRBV7-9 with TRBJ1-2; TRBD1 aligns across 8 bases. The receptor was isolated from a female donor with multiple sclerosis, enrolled in a pregnancy study. Here the sequenced sample was peripheral blood, taken in the first trimester of pregnancy. The CDR3 DNA sequence: TGTGCCAGCAGCTTAGATTCTCCCGGGACAGGTCGGAGGGGTGGCTACACCTTC. It yields the protein CASSLDSPGTGRRGGYTF.